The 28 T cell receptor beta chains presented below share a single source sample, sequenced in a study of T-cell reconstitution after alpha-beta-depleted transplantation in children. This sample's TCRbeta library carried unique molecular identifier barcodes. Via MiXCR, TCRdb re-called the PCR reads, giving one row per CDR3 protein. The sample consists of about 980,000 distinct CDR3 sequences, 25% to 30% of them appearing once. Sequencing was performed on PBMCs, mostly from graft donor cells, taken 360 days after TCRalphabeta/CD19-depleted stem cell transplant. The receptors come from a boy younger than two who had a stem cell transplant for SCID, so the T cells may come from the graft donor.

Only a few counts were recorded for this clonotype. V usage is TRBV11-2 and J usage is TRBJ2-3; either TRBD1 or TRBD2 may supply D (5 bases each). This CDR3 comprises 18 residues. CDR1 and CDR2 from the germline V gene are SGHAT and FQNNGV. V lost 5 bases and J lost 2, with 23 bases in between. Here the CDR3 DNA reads TGTGCCAGCAGCCCCGAGGGGTGGATTGTGAGGTACACAGATACGCAGTATTTT. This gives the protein CASSPEGWIVRYTDTQYF. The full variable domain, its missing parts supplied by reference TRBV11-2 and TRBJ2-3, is EAGVAQSPRYKIIEKRQSVAFWCNPISGHATLYWYQQILGQGPKLLIQFQNNGVVDDSQLPKDRFSAERLKGVDSTLKIQPAKLEDSAVYLCASSPEGWIVRYTDTQYFGPGTRLTVL.

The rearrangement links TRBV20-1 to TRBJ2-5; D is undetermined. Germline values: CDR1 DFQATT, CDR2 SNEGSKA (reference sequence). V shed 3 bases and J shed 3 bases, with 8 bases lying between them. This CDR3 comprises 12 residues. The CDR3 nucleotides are TGCAGTGCTAGTAACAGAAAAGAGACCCAGTACTTC. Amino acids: CSASNRKETQYF.

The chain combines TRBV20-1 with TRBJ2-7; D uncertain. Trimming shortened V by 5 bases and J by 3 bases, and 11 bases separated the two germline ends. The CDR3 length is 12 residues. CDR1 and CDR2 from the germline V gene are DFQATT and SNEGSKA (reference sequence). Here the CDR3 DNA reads TGCAGTGCTGCGGCGGATCTCTACGAGCAGTACTTC. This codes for CSAAADLYEQYF.

This CDR3 reads CSTGPGQRGDTQYF. In nucleotides, the CDR3 is TGCAGTACCGGGCCGGGACAGCGTGGAGATACGCAGTATTTT. The chain combines TRBV20-1 with TRBJ2-3, with 7 bases fitting TRBD1. The ends lost 8 bases at V and 5 bases at J; junction bases unmatched: 13. CDR1 and CDR2 (germline): DFQATT, SNEGSKA (reference sequence). CDR3 length equals 14 residues.

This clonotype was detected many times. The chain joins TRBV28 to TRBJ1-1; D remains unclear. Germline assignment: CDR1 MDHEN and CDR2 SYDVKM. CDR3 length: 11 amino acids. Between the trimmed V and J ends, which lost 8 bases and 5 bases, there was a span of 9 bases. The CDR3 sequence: CASLRWTEAFF. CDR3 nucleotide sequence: TGTGCCAGCCTACGGTGGACTGAAGCTTTCTTT.

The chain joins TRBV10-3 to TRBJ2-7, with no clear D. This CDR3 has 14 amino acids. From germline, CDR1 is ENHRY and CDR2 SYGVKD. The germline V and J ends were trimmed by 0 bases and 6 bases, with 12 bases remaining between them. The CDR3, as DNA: TGTGCCATCAGTGAGTCAGACTGGATTTCCGAGCAGTACTTC. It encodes CAISESDWISEQYF.

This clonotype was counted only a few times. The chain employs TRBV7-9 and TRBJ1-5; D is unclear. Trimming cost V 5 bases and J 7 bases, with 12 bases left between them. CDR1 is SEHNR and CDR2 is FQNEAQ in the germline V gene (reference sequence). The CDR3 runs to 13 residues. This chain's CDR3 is CASSPPGRQPQHF. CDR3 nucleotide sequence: TGTGCCAGCAGCCCACCAGGACGGCAGCCCCAGCATTTT.

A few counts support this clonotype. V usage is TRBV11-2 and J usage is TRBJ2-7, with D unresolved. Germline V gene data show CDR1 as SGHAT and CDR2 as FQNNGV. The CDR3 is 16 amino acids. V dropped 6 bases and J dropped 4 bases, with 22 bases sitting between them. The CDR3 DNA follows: TGTGCCAGCAGAATAGCTGTTATTGGACGGTTTTACGAGCAGTACTTC. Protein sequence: CASRIAVIGRFYEQYF.

The DNA for the CDR3 is TGCAGTGCTTCAGCAGGGAATCAGCCCCAGCATTTT. Amino acid sequence: CSASAGNQPQHF. The chain is built from TRBV20-1 and TRBJ1-5; TRBD1 might be the D (5 bases). Per germline, CDR1 DFQATT and CDR2 SNEGSKA (reference sequence). Trimming removed 5 bases from V and 4 bases from J, with 9 bases in between. CDR3 length: 12 amino acids.

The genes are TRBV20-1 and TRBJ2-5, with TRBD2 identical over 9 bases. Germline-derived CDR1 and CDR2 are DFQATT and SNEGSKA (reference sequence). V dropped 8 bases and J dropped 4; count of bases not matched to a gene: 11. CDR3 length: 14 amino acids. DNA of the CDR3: TGCAGTCTCAGCCCCGCGGGGGGGGGAGAGACCCAGTACTTC. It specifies CSLSPAGGGETQYF.

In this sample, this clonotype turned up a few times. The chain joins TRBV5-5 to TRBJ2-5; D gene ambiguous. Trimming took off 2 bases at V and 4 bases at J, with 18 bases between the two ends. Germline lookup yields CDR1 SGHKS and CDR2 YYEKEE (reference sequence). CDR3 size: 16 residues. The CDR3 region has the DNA TGTGCCAGCAGCTTCAACCTCGGAGTCCGCGGAGAGACCCAGTACTTC. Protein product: CASSFNLGVRGETQYF.

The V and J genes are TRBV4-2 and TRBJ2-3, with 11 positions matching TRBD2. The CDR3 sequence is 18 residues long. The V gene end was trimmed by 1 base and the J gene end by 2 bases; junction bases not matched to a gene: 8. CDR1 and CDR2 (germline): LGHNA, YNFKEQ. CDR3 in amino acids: CASSQVATSGGYTDTQYF. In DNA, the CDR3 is TGTGCCAGCAGCCAAGTGGCTACTAGCGGGGGTTACACAGATACGCAGTATTTT.

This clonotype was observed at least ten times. CDR3 residues: CASSPLGVQETQYF. CDR3 in DNA: TGTGCCAGCAGTCCCCTGGGCGTTCAAGAGACCCAGTACTTC. The chain carries TRBV12-3 or TRBV12-4 and TRBJ2-5; D call uncertain. V shed 5 bases and J shed 2 bases, with 12 bases lying between them. The CDR3 is made up of 14 amino acids.

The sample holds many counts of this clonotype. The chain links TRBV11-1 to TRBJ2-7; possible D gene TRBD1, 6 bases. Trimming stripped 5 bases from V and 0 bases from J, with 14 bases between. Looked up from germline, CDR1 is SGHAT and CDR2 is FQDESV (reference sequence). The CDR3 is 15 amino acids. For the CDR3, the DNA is TGTGCCAGCAGCCAAGAGGGGGATTTCTCCTACGAGCAGTACTTC. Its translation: CASSQEGDFSYEQYF.

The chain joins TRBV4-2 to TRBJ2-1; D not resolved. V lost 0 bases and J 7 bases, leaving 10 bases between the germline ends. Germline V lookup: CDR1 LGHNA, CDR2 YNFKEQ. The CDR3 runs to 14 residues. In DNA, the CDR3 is TGTGCCAGCAGCCAAGACCCACCTAGGAATGAGCAGTTCTTC. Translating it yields CASSQDPPRNEQFF.

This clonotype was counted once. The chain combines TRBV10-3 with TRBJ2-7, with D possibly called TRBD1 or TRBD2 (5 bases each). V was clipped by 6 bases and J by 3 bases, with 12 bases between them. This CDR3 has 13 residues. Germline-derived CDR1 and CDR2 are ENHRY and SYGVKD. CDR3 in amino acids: CAIRGPPFYEQYF. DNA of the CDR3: TGTGCCATCAGGGGACCTCCTTTCTACGAGCAGTACTTC.

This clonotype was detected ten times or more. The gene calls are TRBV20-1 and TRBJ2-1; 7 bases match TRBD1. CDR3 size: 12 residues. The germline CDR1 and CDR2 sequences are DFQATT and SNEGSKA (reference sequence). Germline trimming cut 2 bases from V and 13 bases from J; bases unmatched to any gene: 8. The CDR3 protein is CSARPRTGKQFF. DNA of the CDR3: TGCAGTGCTAGACCTCGGACAGGTAAACAGTTCTTC.

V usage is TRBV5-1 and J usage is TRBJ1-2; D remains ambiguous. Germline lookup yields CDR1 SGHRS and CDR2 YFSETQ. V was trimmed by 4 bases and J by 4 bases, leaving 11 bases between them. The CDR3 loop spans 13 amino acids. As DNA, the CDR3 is TGCGCCAGCAGCCCGAGCGGTCCCTATGGCTACACCTTC. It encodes CASSPSGPYGYTF.

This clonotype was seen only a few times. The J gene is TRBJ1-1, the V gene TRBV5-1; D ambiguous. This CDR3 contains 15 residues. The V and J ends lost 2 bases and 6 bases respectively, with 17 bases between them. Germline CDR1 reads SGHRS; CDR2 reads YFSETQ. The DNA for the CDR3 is TGCGCCAGCAGCTTAATTCTAGGGTTAGCGGCTGAAGCTTTCTTT. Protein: CASSLILGLAAEAFF. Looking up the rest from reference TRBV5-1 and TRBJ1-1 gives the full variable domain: KAGVTQTPRYLIKTRGQQVTLSCSPISGHRSVSWYQQTPGQGLQFLFEYFSETQRNKGNFPGRFSGRQFSNSRSEMNVSTLELGDSALYLCASSLILGLAAEAFFGQGTRLTVV.

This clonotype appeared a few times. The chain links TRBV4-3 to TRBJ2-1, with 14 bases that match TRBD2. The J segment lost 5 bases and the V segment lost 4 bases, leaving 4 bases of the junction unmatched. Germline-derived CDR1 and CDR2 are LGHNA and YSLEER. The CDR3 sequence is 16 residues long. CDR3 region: CASSRQTSGGDNEQFF. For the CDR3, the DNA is TGCGCCAGCAGCCGCCAGACTAGCGGGGGGGACAATGAGCAGTTCTTC.

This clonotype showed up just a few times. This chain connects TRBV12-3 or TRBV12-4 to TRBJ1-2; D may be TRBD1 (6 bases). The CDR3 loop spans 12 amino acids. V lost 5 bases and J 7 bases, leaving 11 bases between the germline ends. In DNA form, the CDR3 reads TGTGCCAGCAGTCCTGGGACAACTGGCTACACCTTC. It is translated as CASSPGTTGYTF.

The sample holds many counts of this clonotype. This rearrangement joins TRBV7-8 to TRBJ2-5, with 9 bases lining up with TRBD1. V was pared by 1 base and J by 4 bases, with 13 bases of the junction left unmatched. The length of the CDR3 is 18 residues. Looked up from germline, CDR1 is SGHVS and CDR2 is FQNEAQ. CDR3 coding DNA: TGTGCCAGCAGCTTAGTCCGGATTCCGGGACAGGGTTCAGAGACCCAGTACTTC. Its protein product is CASSLVRIPGQGSETQYF.

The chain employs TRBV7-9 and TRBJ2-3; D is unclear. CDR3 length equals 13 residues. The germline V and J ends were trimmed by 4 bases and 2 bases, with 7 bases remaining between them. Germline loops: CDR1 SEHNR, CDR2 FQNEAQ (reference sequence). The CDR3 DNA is TGTGCCAGCAGCTGGATGGACACAGATACGCAGTATTTT. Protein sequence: CASSWMDTDTQYF. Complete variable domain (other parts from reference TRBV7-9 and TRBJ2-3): DTGVSQNPRHKITKRGQNVTFRCDPISEHNRLYWYRQTLGQGPEFLTYFQNEAQLEKSRLLSDRFSAERPKGSFSTLEIQRTEQGDSAMYLCASSWMDTDTQYFGPGTRLTVL.

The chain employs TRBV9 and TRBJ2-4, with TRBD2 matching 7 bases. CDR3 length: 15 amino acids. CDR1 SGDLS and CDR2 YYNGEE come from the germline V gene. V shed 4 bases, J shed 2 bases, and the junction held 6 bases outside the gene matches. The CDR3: CASSPGLVTKNIQYF. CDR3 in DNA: TGTGCCAGCAGCCCCGGACTAGTAACCAAAAACATTCAGTACTTC.

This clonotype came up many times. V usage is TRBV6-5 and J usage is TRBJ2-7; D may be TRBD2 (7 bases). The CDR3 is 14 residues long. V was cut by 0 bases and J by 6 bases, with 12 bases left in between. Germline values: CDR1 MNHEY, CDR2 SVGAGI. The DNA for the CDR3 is TGTGCCAGCAGTTACTCGGGGGGGCTTGCCGAGCAGTACTTC. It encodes CASSYSGGLAEQYF.

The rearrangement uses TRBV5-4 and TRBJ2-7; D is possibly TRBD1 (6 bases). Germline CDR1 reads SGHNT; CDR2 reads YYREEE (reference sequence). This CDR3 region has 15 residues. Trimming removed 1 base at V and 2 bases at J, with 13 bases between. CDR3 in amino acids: CASSLSGRGPYEQYF. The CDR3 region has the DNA TGTGCCAGCAGCTTGTCCGGCAGGGGCCCCTACGAGCAGTACTTC. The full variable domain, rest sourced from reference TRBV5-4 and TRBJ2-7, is ETGVTQSPTHLIKTRGQQVTLRCSSQSGHNTVSWYQQALGQGPQFIFQYYREEENGRGNFPPRFSGLQFPNYSSELNVNALELDDSALYLCASSLSGRGPYEQYFGPGTRLTVT.

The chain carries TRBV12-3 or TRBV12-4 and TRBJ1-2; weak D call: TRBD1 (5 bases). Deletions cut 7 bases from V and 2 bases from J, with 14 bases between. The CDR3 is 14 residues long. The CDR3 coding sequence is TGTGCCAGCACCCCGCAGGGTATAAACTATGGCTACACCTTC. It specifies CASTPQGINYGYTF.

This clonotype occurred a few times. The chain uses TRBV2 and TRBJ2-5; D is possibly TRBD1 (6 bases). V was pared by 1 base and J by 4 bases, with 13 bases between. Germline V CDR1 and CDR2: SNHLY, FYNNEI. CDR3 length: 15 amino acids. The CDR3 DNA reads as TGTGCCAGCAGTGAAGACAGGGCCCCCAGAGAGACCCAGTACTTC. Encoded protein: CASSEDRAPRETQYF.